The rows below give T cell receptor beta chains drawn from one sample of a study of shared clonotypes between healthy human individuals. Some clones are missing from TCRdb's copy, which holds only in-frame ones; the method was immunoSEQ multiplex PCR. Among 2 million to 3 million clones listed, roughly 93% were seen once. Specimen: naive CD4+ T cells from PBMCs. The receptors were sampled from a young man in good health. Some clones in this sample may be carry-over from other donors' samples. Each CDR3 is given with its conserved first and last residue. The D gene is left open where the match is weak. Clone sizes are given selectively: once, few, many, or a class where the clone is expanded.

CDR3nt | CDR3aa | v_gene | d_gene | abundance | j_gene
TGTGCCAGCAGCCTGGTCCCGCCGAACAGATACTATGGCTACACCTTC | CASSLVPPNRYYGYTF | TRBV11-2 | NA | NA | TRBJ1-2
TGTGCCAGCAGTTACTGGACAGGGCAGAGCACTGAAGCTTTCTTT | CASSYWTGQSTEAFF | TRBV6-5 | TRBD1 | NA | TRBJ1-1
TGTGCCAGCAGCCAGGGGGCGACCTATAGCAATCAGCCCCAGCATTTT | CASSQGATYSNQPQHF | TRBV28 | TRBD1 | NA | TRBJ1-5
TGTGCCAGCTCACCTATTTCGGACGGTGGCTACACCTTC | CASSPISDGGYTF | TRBV18 | NA | NA | TRBJ1-2
TGCGCCAGCAGTGAGTCGACACGGGGGGCCACTGAAGCTTTCTTT | CASSESTRGATEAFF | TRBV10-1 | NA | NA | TRBJ1-1
TGTGCCAGCAGCCTCAATAGAGGTACGCAGTATTTT | CASSLNRGTQYF | TRBV7-2 | NA | NA | TRBJ2-3
TGTGCCAGCGACGCGTACAGGGGGTACCAGCCCCAGCATTTT | CASDAYRGYQPQHF | TRBV2 | TRBD1 | NA | TRBJ1-5
TGTGCCAGCAGCTACCACCCCGTGACAGGCTCTGGGGCCAACGTCCTGACTTTC | CASSYHPVTGSGANVLTF | TRBV5-6 | NA | NA | TRBJ2-6
TGTGCCAGCAGTCTCCACAGGGAACAGCCCCAGCATTTT | CASSLHREQPQHF | TRBV27 | NA | few | TRBJ1-5
TGTGCCAGCAGTTTAAGGGCAGGGGGGGAGACCCAGTACTTC | CASSLRAGGETQYF | TRBV28 | NA | NA | TRBJ2-5
TGTGCCAGCAGCTTGGCGTTTGACGAGCAGTACTTC | CASSLAFDEQYF | TRBV5-4 | NA | NA | TRBJ2-7
TGTGCCAGCAGCCGACAGGGGAGAATGAACACTGAAGCTTTCTTT | CASSRQGRMNTEAFF | TRBV5-4 | TRBD1 | NA | TRBJ1-1
TGTGCCATCAGCGACGGGGCTTCAAATGAAAAACTGTTTTTT | CAISDGASNEKLFF | TRBV10-3 | NA | NA | TRBJ1-4
TGTGCCAGCAGCCTTAGGAATCAGGGGAGTTCACCCCTCCACTTT | CASSLRNQGSSPLHF | TRBV5-4 | NA | NA | TRBJ1-6
TGTGCCAGCAGCTTAGCGCCTAGGGCCCCAGTGGAGGGGGAGCTGTTTTTT | CASSLAPRAPVEGELFF | TRBV7-8 | NA | NA | TRBJ2-2
TGTGCCTGGAGTGTACGACAGGGGACGGGGTCACCCCTCCACTTT | CAWSVRQGTGSPLHF | TRBV30 | TRBD1 | NA | TRBJ1-6
TGTGCCAGCAGCTCAACCACGAACACTGAAGCTTTCTTT | CASSSTTNTEAFF | TRBV7-6 | NA | few | TRBJ1-1